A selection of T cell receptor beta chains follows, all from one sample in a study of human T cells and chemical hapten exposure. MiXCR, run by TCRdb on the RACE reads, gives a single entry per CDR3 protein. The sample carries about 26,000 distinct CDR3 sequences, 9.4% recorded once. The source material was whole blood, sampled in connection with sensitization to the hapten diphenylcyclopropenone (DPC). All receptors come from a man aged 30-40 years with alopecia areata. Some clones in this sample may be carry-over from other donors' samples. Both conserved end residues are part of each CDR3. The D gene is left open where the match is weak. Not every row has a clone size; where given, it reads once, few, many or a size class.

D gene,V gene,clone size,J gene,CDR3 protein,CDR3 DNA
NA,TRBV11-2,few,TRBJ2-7,CASSPRQSDPYEQYF,TGTGCCAGCAGCCCCAGACAGTCGGACCCCTACGAGCAGTACTTC
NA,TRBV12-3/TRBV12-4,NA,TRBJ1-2,CASSFDVWAVNYGYTF,TGTGCCAGCAGTTTTGATGTGTGGGCAGTCAACTATGGCTACACCTTC
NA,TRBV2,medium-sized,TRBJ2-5,CASSEGRAQETQYF,TGTGCCAGCAGTGAGGGCAGGGCCCAAGAGACCCAGTACTTC
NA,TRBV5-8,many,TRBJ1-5,CASSILVGSSHNQPQHF,TGTGCCAGCAGCATTCTCGTGGGGTCTTCACACAATCAGCCCCAGCATTTT
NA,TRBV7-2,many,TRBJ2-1,CASIQTYNEQFF,TGTGCCAGCATCCAAACCTACAATGAGCAGTTCTTC
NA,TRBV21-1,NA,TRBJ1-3,CASSKRRVSSGNTIYF,TGTGCCAGCAGCAAAAGGCGGGTGAGCTCTGGAAACACCATATATTTT
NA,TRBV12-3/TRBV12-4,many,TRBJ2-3,CASSLSERLAQYF,TGTGCCAGCAGTTTATCTGAACGATTAGCGCAGTATTTT
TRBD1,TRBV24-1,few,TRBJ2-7,CATSGRDRGSWEQYF,TGTGCCACCAGTGGCCGGGACAGGGGATCGTGGGAGCAGTACTTC
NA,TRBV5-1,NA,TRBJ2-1,CASSPTSFLEQFF,TGCGCCAGCAGCCCGACTAGTTTCCTTGAGCAGTTCTTC
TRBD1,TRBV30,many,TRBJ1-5,CAWWASRDRGKSQPQHF,TGTGCCTGGTGGGCGTCCCGGGACAGGGGTAAAAGTCAGCCCCAGCATTTT
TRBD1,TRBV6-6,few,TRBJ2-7,CASSSSQGASYEQYF,TGTGCCAGCAGTTCCTCGCAGGGGGCATCCTACGAGCAGTACTTC
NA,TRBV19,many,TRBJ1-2,CASSIDRARSANYGYTF,TGTGCCAGTAGTATTGATCGGGCCCGGTCGGCTAACTATGGCTACACCTTC
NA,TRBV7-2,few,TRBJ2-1,CASRLDNNEQFF,TGTGCCAGCAGGTTGGATAACAATGAGCAGTTCTTC
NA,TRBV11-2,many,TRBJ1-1,CASSSAPVPEAFF,TGTGCCAGCAGCTCGGCTCCGGTCCCTGAAGCTTTCTTT
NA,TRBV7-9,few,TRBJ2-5,CASSPGFQETQYF,TGTGCCAGCAGCCCAGGCTTCCAAGAGACCCAGTACTTC
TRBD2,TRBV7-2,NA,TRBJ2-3,CASSFMTSGTDTQYF,TGTGCCAGCAGCTTCATGACTAGCGGCACAGATACGCAGTATTTT
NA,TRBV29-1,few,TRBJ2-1,CSGGSVGYNEQFF,TGCAGCGGAGGCAGCGTCGGCTACAATGAGCAGTTCTTC
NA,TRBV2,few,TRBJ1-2,CASSEARPENYGYTF,TGTGCCAGCAGTGAAGCCCGCCCGGAGAACTATGGCTACACCTTC
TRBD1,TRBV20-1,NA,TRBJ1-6,CSARPGTESSPLHF,TGCAGTGCTAGGCCCGGGACAGAATCTTCACCCCTCCACTTT
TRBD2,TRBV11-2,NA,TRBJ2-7,CASSLMAGGPHEQYF,TGTGCCAGCAGCTTAATGGCGGGAGGGCCACACGAGCAGTACTTC
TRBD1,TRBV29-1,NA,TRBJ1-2,CSVVGQDGYTF,TGCAGCGTAGTGGGACAGGATGGCTACACCTTC
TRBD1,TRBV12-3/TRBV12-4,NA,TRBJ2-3,CAIKDGTGSTDTQYF,TGTGCCATCAAAGACGGGACAGGATCCACAGATACGCAGTATTTT
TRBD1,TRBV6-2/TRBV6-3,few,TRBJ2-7,CASRPTGGPLYFGQYF,TGTGCCAGCAGACCGACAGGGGGCCCCTTGTATTTCGGGCAGTACTTC
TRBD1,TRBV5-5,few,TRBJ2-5,CASSFQGEETQYF,TGTGCCAGCAGTTTTCAGGGGGAAGAGACCCAGTACTTC
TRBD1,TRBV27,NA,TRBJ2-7,CASSFGTGEIYEQYF,TGTGCCAGCAGTTTCGGGACAGGGGAAATCTACGAGCAGTACTTC
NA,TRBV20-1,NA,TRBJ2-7,CSALESVSQYF,TGCAGTGCCCTAGAGTCAGTCAGCCAGTACTTC
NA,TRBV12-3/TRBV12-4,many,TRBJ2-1,CASRTPIAIVDEQFF,TGTGCCAGCAGGACCCCCATAGCGATAGTAGATGAGCAGTTCTTC
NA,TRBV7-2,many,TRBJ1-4,CASSLGRLDWGNGATNEKLFF,TGTGCCAGCAGCTTAGGACGGCTTGATTGGGGGAATGGGGCAACTAATGAAAAACTGTTTTTT
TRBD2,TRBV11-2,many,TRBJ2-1,CASSPRLAGNNEQFF,TGTGCCAGCAGCCCTAGACTAGCGGGGAACAATGAGCAGTTCTTC
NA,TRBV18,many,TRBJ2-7,CASSPDRTLYF,TGTGCCAGCTCACCCGACAGGACTTTATACTTC
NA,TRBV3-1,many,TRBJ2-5,CASSWAAGKQETQYF,TGTGCCAGCAGCTGGGCCGCGGGGAAGCAAGAGACCCAGTACTTC
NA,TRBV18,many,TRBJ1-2,CASSPSKGYTF,TGTGCCAGCTCACCCTCGAAGGGCTACACCTTC
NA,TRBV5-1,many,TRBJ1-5,CASRGGSDSNQPQHF,TGCGCCAGCAGGGGGGGGTCTGATAGCAATCAGCCCCAGCATTTT
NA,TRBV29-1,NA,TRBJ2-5,CSAEEAETQYF,TGCAGCGCGGAGGAAGCGGAGACCCAGTACTTC
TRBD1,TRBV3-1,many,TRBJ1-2,CASSQEDRAPNYGYTF,TGTGCCAGCAGCCAAGAGGACAGGGCACCTAACTATGGCTACACCTTC
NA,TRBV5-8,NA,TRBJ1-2,CVSSFGVGEDGYTF,TGTGTCAGCAGCTTTGGGGTAGGGGAAGATGGCTACACCTTC
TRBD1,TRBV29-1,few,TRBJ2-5,CSAGTGGETQYF,TGCAGCGCCGGGACAGGGGGAGAGACCCAGTACTTC
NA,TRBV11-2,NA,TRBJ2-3,CASSFPTDRTSTDTQYF,TGTGCCAGCAGCTTCCCAACCGACAGGACAAGCACAGATACGCAGTATTTT
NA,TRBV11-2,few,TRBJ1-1,CASSFGGIAEAFF,TGTGCCAGCAGCTTCGGGGGAATCGCTGAAGCTTTCTTT
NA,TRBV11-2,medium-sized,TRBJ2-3,CASSSIRGSSLADTQYF,TGTGCCAGCAGCTCCATACGGGGGTCAAGTCTCGCAGATACGCAGTATTTT
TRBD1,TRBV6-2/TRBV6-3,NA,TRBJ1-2,CASSYNRGLYGYTF,TGTGCCAGCAGTTACAACAGGGGGCTTTATGGCTACACCTTC
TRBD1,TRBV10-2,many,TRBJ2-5,CASSEEDRVSETQYF,TGCGCCAGCAGTGAGGAGGACAGGGTTTCAGAGACCCAGTACTTC
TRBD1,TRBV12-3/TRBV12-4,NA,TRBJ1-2,CASSLGQGLNYGYTF,TGTGCCAGCAGTTTAGGACAGGGCCTTAACTATGGCTACACCTTC
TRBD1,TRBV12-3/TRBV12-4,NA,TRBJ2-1,CASRDRANEQFF,TGTGCCAGCAGGGACAGGGCCAATGAGCAGTTCTTC
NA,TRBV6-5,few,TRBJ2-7,CASKGQSYEQYF,TGTGCCAGCAAAGGACAGTCCTACGAGCAGTACTTC
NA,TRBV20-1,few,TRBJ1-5,CSARRADQPQHF,TGCAGTGCTAGGAGAGCGGATCAGCCCCAGCATTTT
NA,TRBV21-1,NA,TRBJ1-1,CASSKEWGMNTEAFF,TGTGCCAGCAGCAAAGAATGGGGGATGAACACTGAAGCTTTCTTT
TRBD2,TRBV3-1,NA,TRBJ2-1,CASSFRRLANEQFF,TGTGCCAGCAGTTTCCGCAGACTAGCCAATGAGCAGTTCTTC
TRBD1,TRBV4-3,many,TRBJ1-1,CASSHSGTANTEAFF,TGCGCCAGCAGCCATTCCGGGACAGCTAACACTGAAGCTTTCTTT
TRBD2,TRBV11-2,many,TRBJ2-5,CASSLTGTSGRARETQYF,TGTGCCAGCAGCTTAACCGGGACTAGCGGGAGGGCCAGGGAGACCCAGTACTTC
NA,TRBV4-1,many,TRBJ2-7,CASSQGHEQYF,TGCGCCAGCAGCCAAGGCCACGAGCAGTACTTC
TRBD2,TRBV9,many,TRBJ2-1,CASSVGYGTGTSGRGVSYNEQFF,TGTGCCAGCAGCGTAGGTTATGGGACAGGGACTAGCGGGAGAGGGGTCTCCTACAATGAGCAGTTCTTC
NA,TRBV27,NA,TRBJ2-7,CASSSVGTPRQYF,TGTGCCAGCAGTTCAGTGGGCACACCCAGGCAGTACTTC
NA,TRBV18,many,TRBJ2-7,CASSADQRGYEQYF,TGTGCCAGCTCAGCAGATCAACGGGGCTACGAGCAGTACTTC